This T cell receptor (beta chain) was documented in a study of identifying expanded T cells in peripheral blood. Overall study results and limits: Technical replicates showed around 1.2 changed clones; roughly two weeks 15 to 20; four weeks 19.

A remark on this clone: Its target is not known.

The repertoire was sequenced with immunoSEQ multiplex PCR; TCRdb's copy has only in-frame clones and lacks some. The sample includes roughly 63,000 clones, around 86% of them seen just once. Germline V lookup: CDR1 MNHEY, CDR2 SMNVEV (reference sequence). This CDR3 is 17 amino acids long. Between the trimmed V and J ends, which lost 2 bases and 2 bases, there was a span of 16 bases. During the collection period, no donor immune events like infections were recorded. The material sequenced was blood. This chain uses TRBV27 with TRBJ1-3; D remains ambiguous. The receptor was isolated from a person between 18 and 75 years old in good health. The CDR3 sequence: CASSLKRHHRTGNTIYF. The CDR3 nucleotides are TGTGCCAGCAGTTTAAAAAGGCATCACAGAACTGGAAACACCATATATTTT.